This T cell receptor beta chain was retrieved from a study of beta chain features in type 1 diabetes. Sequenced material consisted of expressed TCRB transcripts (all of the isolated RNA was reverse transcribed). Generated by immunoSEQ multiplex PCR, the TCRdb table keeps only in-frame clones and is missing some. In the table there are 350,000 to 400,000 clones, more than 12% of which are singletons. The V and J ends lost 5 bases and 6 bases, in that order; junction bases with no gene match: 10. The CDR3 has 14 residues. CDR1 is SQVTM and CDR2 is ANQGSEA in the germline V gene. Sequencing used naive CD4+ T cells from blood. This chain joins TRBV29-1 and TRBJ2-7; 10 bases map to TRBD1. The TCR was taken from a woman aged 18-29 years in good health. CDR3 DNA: TGCAGCGTTTCCCCCGGGACAGGGGATCGCGAGCAGTACTTC. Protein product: CSVSPGTGDREQYF.